This entry describes one TCR beta chain. Its antigen is unknown. The V end was cut by 3 bases, the J end by 2 bases, with 14 bases between. CDR1 KGHSH and CDR2 LQKENI come from the germline V gene. There are 16 residues in the CDR3. The sample is drawn from a study of graft-versus-host responses after intestinal transplantation. Overall study findings and caveats: Among recipient marrow samples, GvH clones were found; some appeared first in ileum or blood.

TCRdb keeps only in-frame clones here, not all; method: immunoSEQ multiplex PCR. The sample lists tens of thousands of clones, approximately 91% seen once, with roughly 2.7% in the top ten. V and J are TRBV18 and TRBJ1-5; D uncertain. The sequences come from unstimulated CD4+ T cells sorted from spleen or lymph node cells, collected before transplant. This clonotype was obtained from a human donor who was the organ donor for an intestinal transplant. The CDR3 region has the DNA TGTGCCAGCTCACCCCTCGGAGGCCAAGGCAATCAGCCCCAGCATTTT. Protein: CASSPLGGQGNQPQHF.